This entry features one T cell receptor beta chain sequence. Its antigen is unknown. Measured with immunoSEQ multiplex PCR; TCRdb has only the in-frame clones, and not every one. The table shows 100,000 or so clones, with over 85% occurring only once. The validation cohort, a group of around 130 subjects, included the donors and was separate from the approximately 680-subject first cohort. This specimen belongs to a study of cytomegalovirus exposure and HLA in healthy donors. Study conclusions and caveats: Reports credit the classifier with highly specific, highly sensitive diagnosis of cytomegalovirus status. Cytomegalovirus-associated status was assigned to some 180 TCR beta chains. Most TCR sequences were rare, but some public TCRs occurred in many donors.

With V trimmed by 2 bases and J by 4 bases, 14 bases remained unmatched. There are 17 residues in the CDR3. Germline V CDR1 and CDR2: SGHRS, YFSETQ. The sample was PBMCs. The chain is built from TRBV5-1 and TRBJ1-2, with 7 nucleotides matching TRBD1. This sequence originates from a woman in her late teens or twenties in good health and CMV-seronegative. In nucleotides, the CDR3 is TGCGCCAGCAGCTTCGCGGGGACAGACAATAGGGTCTATGGCTACACCTTC. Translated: CASSFAGTDNRVYGYTF. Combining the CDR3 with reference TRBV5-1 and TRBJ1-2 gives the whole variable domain KAGVTQTPRYLIKTRGQQVTLSCSPISGHRSVSWYQQTPGQGLQFLFEYFSETQRNKGNFPGRFSGRQFSNSRSEMNVSTLELGDSALYLCASSFAGTDNRVYGYTFGSGTRLTVV.